This section outlines one TCR beta chain sequence together with its context. Looked up from germline, CDR1 is MNHEY and CDR2 is SMNVEV (reference sequence). This CDR3 region has 14 residues. The germline V and J ends were trimmed by 3 bases and 1 base, with 9 bases remaining between them. A deep-level run was used for the assay. In the study's own analysis: ImmunoSEQ only sent back junction sequences with no quality scores, so filtering was done differently. Only in-frame clones appear in the TCRdb table, and some are missing; sequencing was by immunoSEQ multiplex PCR. Clonal size and the V and J genes are those of that table, whereas D and trimming came from the DNA. Of about 2,100,000 clones listed, about 93% are singletons. The data originate from a study of shared clonotypes between healthy human individuals. Terminally differentiated effector memory CD45RA+ cells were excluded from the naive CD8 cells, which were CD45RO-negative and positively selected for CCR7. Donation came from healthy HIV-negative adults that had no recent acute infections or vaccinations.

What was sequenced was naive CD8+ T cells from PBMCs. The TCR originated in a man aged 18 to 30 in good health. Some clones in this sample may be carry-over from other donors' samples. This chain joins TRBV27 and TRBJ1-1; tentative D call: TRBD1 (5 bases). CDR3 region: CASSLWQGNTEAFF. The CDR3 DNA follows: TGTGCCAGCAGTTTGTGGCAGGGGAACACTGAAGCTTTCTTT.